The 28 T cell receptor beta chains in this list originate from one sample, sequenced in a study of cytomegalovirus exposure and HLA in healthy donors. Primers for the PCR totalled 60 Vbeta and 13 Jbeta. Using immunoSEQ multiplex PCR, the repertoire was profiled, and TCRdb retains in-frame clones only, with some absent. The sample yields 100,000 or so clones, 70% to 90% seen once. The sequenced sample consisted of PBMCs. These receptors were taken from a man in his forties in good health and CMV-seronegative.

This clone has just one count. The chain uses TRBV7-2 and TRBJ2-1; 8 bases line up with TRBD1. This CDR3 contains 14 residues. CDR1 SGHTA and CDR2 FQGNSA come from the germline V gene. V shed 3 bases, J shed 15 bases, and the junction held 13 bases outside the gene matches. The CDR3 spells CASSFNWGQARVFF. The CDR3 bases are TGTGCCAGCAGCTTCAATTGGGGACAGGCGAGGGTGTTCTTC.

The rearrangement uses TRBV19 and TRBJ1-2; maybe TRBD1 (5 bases). The CDR3 is 15 residues long. The ends were cut back, 6 bases at V and 4 bases at J, with 18 bases in the middle. Per germline, CDR1 LNHDA and CDR2 SQIVND (reference sequence). This CDR3 reads CASRSAGPRSYGYTF. DNA of the CDR3: TGTGCCAGTAGAAGCGCGGGACCCCGATCCTATGGCTACACCTTC.

The chain employs TRBV5-6 and TRBJ2-7; TRBD2 agrees at 9 bases. The CDR3 covers 13 residues. The germline V gene has CDR1 SGHDT and CDR2 YYEEEE. V lost 4 bases, J lost 5 bases, and 4 bases stayed unmatched. CDR3 region: CASSRGTSHEQYF. The CDR3 DNA is TGTGCCAGCAGCCGTGGGACTAGCCACGAGCAGTACTTC. Full variable domain (missing parts from reference TRBV5-6 and TRBJ2-7): DAGVTQSPTHLIKTRGQQVTLRCSPKSGHDTVSWYQQALGQGPQFIFQYYEEEERQRGNFPDRFSGHQFPNYSSELNVNALLLGDSALYLCASSRGTSHEQYFGPGTRLTVT.

This clone is a singleton in its sample. This chain links TRBV7-2 with TRBJ2-3; 7 bases line up with TRBD2. Germline V CDR1 and CDR2: SGHTA, FQGNSA. V lost 1 base, J lost 2 bases, and 6 bases stayed unmatched. The CDR3 runs to 16 residues. The CDR3 nucleotides read TGTGCCAGCAGCTTAGACCCGGGGGGACTCACAGATACGCAGTATTTT. Protein product: CASSLDPGGLTDTQYF.

This chain uses TRBV7-3 with TRBJ2-3; 7 bases agree with TRBD1. CDR3 length equals 16 residues. The V and J ends lost 3 bases and 1 base, in that order; junction bases with no gene match: 7. Per germline, CDR1 SGHTA and CDR2 FQGTGA. CDR3 loop: CASSFRQGMGTDTQYF. Written as DNA, the CDR3 is TGTGCCAGCAGCTTCCGACAGGGAATGGGCACAGATACGCAGTATTTT.

This clone was seen once. The CDR3 protein is CATANTGTGRNEQYF. CDR3 nucleotides: TGTGCCACCGCGAACACCGGGACAGGGAGAAACGAGCAGTACTTC. This chain connects TRBV27 to TRBJ2-7; TRBD1 matches 9 bases. Per germline, CDR1 MNHEY and CDR2 SMNVEV (reference sequence). V trimming: 10 bases; J trimming: 5 bases; junction bases outside the gene matches: 15. The CDR3 contains 15 residues.

There are a few counts of this clone. The chain couples TRBV27 to TRBJ2-3; 8 positions match TRBD2. J was trimmed by 4 bases and V by 5 bases; bases with no gene match: 8. This CDR3 spans 15 amino acids. CDR1 and CDR2 from the germline V gene are MNHEY and SMNVEV (reference sequence). CDR3 nucleotides: TGTGCCAGCAGTCCTATACTAGCGGCCCCAGATACGCAGTATTTT. This sequence encodes CASSPILAAPDTQYF.

The chain combines TRBV4-1 with TRBJ2-3; the match to TRBD2 covers 7 bases. Germline CDR1 and CDR2: MGHRA and YSYEKL. V shed 0 bases, J shed 1 base, and the junction held 10 bases outside the gene matches. The CDR3 is made up of 18 amino acids. CDR3 coding DNA: TGCGCCAGCAGCCAAGAGGGGAGGGGAGACTACCGCACAGATACGCAGTATTTT. It specifies CASSQEGRGDYRTDTQYF.

This clone has just one count. The chain carries TRBV5-1 and TRBJ2-5; 10 bases fit TRBD2. Germline V gene data show CDR1 as SGHRS and CDR2 as YFSETQ. The CDR3 extends over 14 amino acids. After removal of 4 bases from V and 6 bases from J, the junction contained 6 bases not matched to a gene. The CDR3 sequence is CASSLLAGDQTQYF. CDR3 coding DNA: TGCGCCAGCAGCCTCCTAGCGGGGGACCAGACCCAGTACTTC.

In this sample, this clone turned up once. This chain uses TRBV4-3 with TRBJ2-2; D is ambiguous. The length of the CDR3 is 14 residues. V was cut by 4 bases and J by 9 bases, with 15 bases left in between. Germline assignment: CDR1 LGHNA and CDR2 YSLEER. The CDR3 nucleotides are TGCGCCAGCAGCCCCCGAGGTTATGGGTGGGAGCTGTTTTTT. It codes for CASSPRGYGWELFF.

This chain links TRBV2 with TRBJ1-2, with a tentative D call TRBD1 (5 bases). The CDR3 is 11 amino acids. Germline CDR1 and CDR2: SNHLY and FYNNEI. The CDR3, as DNA: TGTGGACAGAGGAGGGTCTATGGCTACACCTTC. As protein: CGQRRVYGYTF.

V is TRBV6-5 and J is TRBJ1-2; TRBD1 agrees at 7 bases. CDR1 is MNHEY, CDR2 SVGAGI, per germline. The CDR3 spans 14 residues. The J segment lost 3 bases and the V segment lost 5 bases, leaving 6 bases of the junction unmatched. The CDR3 nucleotides are TGTGCCAGCAGTCGAACAGGGGCAGACTATGGCTACACCTTC. It yields the protein CASSRTGADYGYTF.

This chain uses TRBV4-1 with TRBJ2-7; 10 bases are shared with TRBD1. Looked up from germline, CDR1 is MGHRA and CDR2 is YSYEKL. There are 14 residues in the CDR3. J gave up 6 bases and V 1 base, and 3 bases lay outside the gene matches. Written as DNA, the CDR3 is TGCGCCAGCAGCCAAGGACAGGGGGCCGTCGAGCAGTACTTC. This encodes CASSQGQGAVEQYF.

This clone occurred once. V usage is TRBV5-1 and J usage is TRBJ2-3; 13 positions agree with TRBD2. The length of the CDR3 is 16 residues. Per the germline V gene, CDR1 is SGHRS and CDR2 is YFSETQ. Germline trimming cut 2 bases from V and 3 bases from J; bases unmatched to any gene: 3. CDR3 amino acids: CASSFTSGGVTDTQYF. Written as DNA, the CDR3 is TGCGCCAGCAGCTTTACTAGCGGGGGGGTTACAGATACGCAGTATTTT.

V usage is TRBV11-2 and J usage is TRBJ1-2, with TRBD1 identical over 7 bases. This CDR3 has 16 residues. Germline loops: CDR1 SGHAT, CDR2 FQNNGV. J lost 8 bases, V lost 5 bases, and 17 bases had no gene match. CDR3 nucleotides: TGTGCCAGCAGCGTGGGGTTGTTAAAGGGGGCAGGAGGCTACACCTTC. It specifies CASSVGLLKGAGGYTF.

The DNA for the CDR3 is TGCGCCAGCAGCCCCCGGTCTAGCGGGGGGGCCTGGGAGACCCAGTACTTC. As protein: CASSPRSSGGAWETQYF. The chain is built from TRBV4-3 and TRBJ2-5; TRBD2 matches 12 bases. This CDR3 contains 17 residues. V trimming: 4 bases; J trimming: 5 bases; junction bases outside the gene matches: 11. Germline-derived CDR1 and CDR2 are LGHNA and YSLEER.

The rearrangement uses TRBV5-1 and TRBJ2-5; 7 nucleotides line up with TRBD2. The J call is doubtful: the DNA matches TRBJ2-7 better. The CDR3 covers 14 residues. The germline V gene encodes CDR1 SGHRS and CDR2 YFSETQ. CDR3 sequence reads: CASSLGLARGEQYF. The CDR3 nucleotides read TGCGCCAGCAGCTTGGGACTAGCTAGGGGCGAGCAGTACTTC.

Only one count was recorded for this clone. The V and J genes are TRBV19 and TRBJ2-5, with no clear D. The better agreement between TRBJ2-7 and the DNA end casts doubt on the J call. The CDR3 contains 16 residues. Germline V lookup: CDR1 LNHDA, CDR2 SQIVND (reference sequence). In nucleotides, the CDR3 is TGTGCCAGTACCCCCACCTCCCTGTTGGACTCCTACGAGCAGTACTTC. Encoded protein: CASTPTSLLDSYEQYF.

The rearrangement uses TRBV5-6 and TRBJ1-6; D is perhaps TRBD1 (6 bases). This CDR3 contains 15 residues. Deletions cut 2 bases from V and 0 bases from J, with 6 bases between. Germline V gene data show CDR1 as SGHDT and CDR2 as YYEEEE. In nucleotides, the CDR3 is TGTGCCAGCAGCTTCAGGGGCTCCTATAATTCACCCCTCCACTTT. Translated: CASSFRGSYNSPLHF.

J is TRBJ2-3 and V is TRBV9; a weak D match, TRBD2 (5 bases). Trimming took off 0 bases at V and 1 base at J, with 12 bases between the two ends. There are 16 residues in the CDR3. Germline CDR1 and CDR2: SGDLS and YYNGEE. CDR3 nucleotide sequence: TGTGCCAGCAGCGTAGGGTCAGCGGCGGGCACAGATACGCAGTATTTT. This codes for CASSVGSAAGTDTQYF.

CDR3 in amino acids: CATSRDPGTGTDTQYF. The CDR3 coding sequence is TGTGCCACCAGCAGAGATCCCGGGACAGGCACAGATACGCAGTATTTT. The V gene is TRBV15, the J gene TRBJ2-3; TRBD1 matches 7 bases. This CDR3 region has 16 residues. Germline lookup yields CDR1 LNHNV and CDR2 YYDKDF (reference sequence). Trimming at V came to 0 bases and at J to 1 base, leaving 4 bases not matched to a gene.

This chain links TRBV7-9 with TRBJ2-2; D may be TRBD2 (6 bases). CDR1 SEHNR and CDR2 FQNEAQ come from the germline V gene (reference sequence). The CDR3 is 14 amino acids. The ends were cut back, 5 bases at V and 7 bases at J, with 14 bases in the middle. The CDR3, as DNA: TGTGCCAGCAGCCCAGGAGGGGCGGGCGGGGAGCTGTTTTTT. Its translation: CASSPGGAGGELFF. Full variable domain (outside the CDR3, taken from reference TRBV7-9 and TRBJ2-2): DTGVSQNPRHKITKRGQNVTFRCDPISEHNRLYWYRQTLGQGPEFLTYFQNEAQLEKSRLLSDRFSAERPKGSFSTLEIQRTEQGDSAMYLCASSPGGAGGELFFGEGSRLTVL.

The chain is built from TRBV5-6 and TRBJ1-4; TRBD1 matches 9 bases. V was clipped by 5 bases and J by 4 bases; unmatched bases: 6. In germline, CDR1 is SGHDT, CDR2 YYEEEE. The CDR3 sequence is 15 residues long. CDR3 coding DNA: TGTGCCAGCAGTCGCCCGGGACAGGGTAATGAAAAACTGTTTTTT. The encoded protein is CASSRPGQGNEKLFF.

The chain is built from TRBV7-9 and TRBJ1-1; no definite D call. This CDR3 is 11 amino acids long. Germline loops: CDR1 SEHNR, CDR2 FQNEAQ (reference sequence). The V end was cut by 3 bases, the J end by 7 bases, with 6 bases between. The CDR3 region has the DNA TGTGCCAGCAGCTTCGGGAGTGAAGCTTTCTTT. Encoded protein: CASSFGSEAFF.

This sequence joins TRBV19 and TRBJ2-3, with TRBD1 as a possible D gene (6 bases). Trimming took off 3 bases at V and 1 base at J, with 8 bases between the two ends. The CDR3 contains 14 residues. Germline V gene sequence: CDR1 LNHDA, CDR2 SQIVND (reference sequence). The CDR3 DNA is TGTGCCAGTAGTATTCCAGGGGGCACAGATACGCAGTATTTT. Protein product: CASSIPGGTDTQYF.

This chain links TRBV9 with TRBJ2-7, with D possibly TRBD1 on 6 matching bases. V was trimmed by 4 bases and J by 3 bases, leaving 20 bases between them. The germline CDR1 and CDR2 sequences are SGDLS and YYNGEE. CDR3 size: 16 residues. The CDR3 DNA sequence: TGTGCCAGCAGCCCTTGGCCCGACCAGGGGTTCTACGAGCAGTACTTC. Translating gives CASSPWPDQGFYEQYF.

The chain employs TRBV4-3 and TRBJ1-2; D uncertain. This CDR3 is 13 amino acids long. The V end lost 2 bases, the J end lost 3 bases, and 7 bases lay between the germline ends. CDR1 is LGHNA and CDR2 is YSLEER in the germline V gene. The CDR3 region has the DNA TGCGCCAGCAGCCAAATCCCAGACTATGGCTACACCTTC. Amino acid sequence: CASSQIPDYGYTF.

The chain is built from TRBV6-1 and TRBJ2-2; D perhaps matches TRBD1 (7 bases). The length of the CDR3 is 17 residues. V gave up 4 bases and J gave up 4 bases, with 19 bases separating them. Germline CDR1 is MNHNS and CDR2 is SASEGT. CDR3 residues: CASSGVPGGRGTGELFF. In nucleotides, the CDR3 is TGTGCCAGCAGTGGCGTTCCAGGGGGGCGCGGCACCGGGGAGCTGTTTTTT.